This is a list of T cell receptor beta chains from one sample in a study of blood T cell repertoires in COVID-19. Profiled with immunoSEQ multiplex PCR; TCRdb holds only in-frame clones, not every one. The sample contains under 170,000 clones, 84% of which appear only once. Material for sequencing was peripheral blood. These receptors were collected from a man aged 65-85 years with acute or convalescent COVID-19. Each CDR3 is given with its conserved first and last residue. A D gene is named only where the DNA matches it firmly. Part of the rows lack a size; the others show once, few, many or a class for expanded clones.

cdr3_length	clone_size	v_call	j_call	d_call	cdr3_aa	cdr3_nt
16	-	TRBV28	TRBJ2-7	-	CASSPRRGGDPYEQYF	TGTGCCAGCAGTCCCAGGAGGGGGGGGGACCCCTACGAGCAGTACTTC
15	-	TRBV5-1	TRBJ2-2	-	CASSLNQGSTGELFF	TGCGCCAGCAGCTTAAACCAGGGTAGCACCGGGGAGCTGTTTTTT
14	-	TRBV30	TRBJ1-6	TRBD1	CASPRQGGDSPLHF	TGTGCCTCACCCCGACAGGGGGGCGATTCACCCCTCCACTTT
15	once	TRBV28	TRBJ1-3	TRBD1	CASSSGTASGNTIYF	TGTGCCAGCAGTTCCGGGACAGCCTCTGGAAACACCATATATTTT
14	-	TRBV19	TRBJ1-2	-	CASSIRGSNYGYTF	TGTGCCAGTAGTATAAGGGGATCTAACTATGGCTACACCTTC
14	once	TRBV6-5	TRBJ2-1	TRBD2	CASSRGLEVDEQFF	TGTGCCAGCAGCCGGGGACTAGAAGTCGATGAGCAGTTCTTC
11	-	TRBV20-1	TRBJ1-1	-	CSAPSLSEAFF	TGCAGTGCTCCCTCTCTTTCTGAAGCTTTCTTT
13	-	TRBV16	TRBJ2-7	-	CASSQGSETGQYF	TGTGCCAGCAGCCAAGGTAGCGAAACGGGGCAGTACTTC
16	-	TRBV4-2	TRBJ1-1	TRBD1	CASSQPGQGVNTEAFF	TGTGCCAGCAGCCAACCCGGACAGGGGGTGAACACTGAAGCTTTCTTT
15	-	TRBV18	TRBJ2-7	-	CASSRSTGSKDEQYF	TGTGCCAGCTCCCGGAGCACAGGGAGTAAGGACGAGCAGTACTTC
15	-	TRBV28	TRBJ2-7	-	CASSFFQERLYEQYF	TGTGCCAGCAGTTTCTTCCAGGAAAGGCTGTACGAGCAGTACTTC
17	-	TRBV9	TRBJ2-2	-	CASSVDVGGANTGELFF	TGTGCCAGCAGCGTAGACGTCGGAGGCGCGAACACCGGGGAGCTGTTTTTT
16	-	TRBV7-9	TRBJ2-1	TRBD1	CASSPPGQGLANEQFF	TGTGCCAGCAGCCCGCCGGGACAGGGGTTGGCCAATGAGCAGTTCTTC
15	-	TRBV18	TRBJ1-1	TRBD1	CASSKELQGEGEAFF	TGTGCCAGCTCAAAAGAACTACAGGGGGAAGGTGAAGCTTTCTTT
17	-	TRBV10-3	TRBJ2-5	-	CAISRGDTGGPKRPQYF	TGTGCCATCAGTAGGGGGGACACGGGGGGACCCAAGAGACCCCAGTACTTC
15	-	TRBV28	TRBJ1-1	-	CASRKDRNMNTEAFF	TGTGCCAGCAGGAAAGACAGGAATATGAACACTGAAGCTTTCTTT
15	medium-sized	TRBV5-5	TRBJ1-6	-	CASSWSRTENSPLHF	TGTGCCAGCAGCTGGTCCCGGACAGAAAATTCACCCCTCCACTTT
14	-	TRBV19	TRBJ2-1	-	CASSIPAGTNEQFF	TGTGCCAGTAGTATTCCCGCGGGAACCAATGAGCAGTTCTTC
14	-	TRBV28	TRBJ1-2	-	CASSWAGGLYGYTF	TGTGCCAGCAGTTGGGCGGGGGGGCTGTATGGCTACACCTTC
15	-	TRBV10-3	TRBJ2-2	TRBD1	CAIRTGTDNTGELFF	TGTGCCATCAGGACCGGGACAGACAACACCGGGGAGCTGTTTTTT
19	-	TRBV21-1	TRBJ1-2	-	CASEPTADRQGQVTGGYTF	TGTGCCAGCGAACCGACCGCTGACAGACAGGGGCAGGTCACAGGAGGCTACACCTTC
14	once	TRBV5-8	TRBJ1-1	-	CASSFGQWNAEAFF	TGTGCCAGCAGCTTCGGACAGTGGAACGCTGAAGCTTTCTTT
15	once	TRBV5-1	TRBJ1-4	TRBD1	CASRLDRGINEKLFF	TGCGCCAGCAGACTCGACAGGGGGATTAATGAAAAACTGTTTTTT
18	-	TRBV30	TRBJ2-3	-	CAWSSPTTGWRNTDTQYF	TGTGCCTGGAGTAGCCCCACCACAGGGTGGAGGAACACAGATACGCAGTATTTT
15	once	TRBV6-1	TRBJ2-5	-	CASSDVGNGQGTQYF	TGTGCCAGCAGTGATGTTGGAAACGGCCAGGGGACCCAGTACTTC
17	once	TRBV29-1	TRBJ1-3	TRBD1	CSVWAPDRALGGNTIYF	TGCAGCGTTTGGGCCCCCGACAGGGCATTAGGCGGAAACACCATATATTTT
20	-	TRBV6-4	TRBJ1-6	-	CASSDWPTRQVGSYNSPLHF	TGTGCCAGCAGTGACTGGCCAACCCGACAGGTGGGCTCCTATAATTCACCCCTCCACTTT
13	-	TRBV7-2	TRBJ2-1	-	CASSSSALLQQFF	TGTGCCAGCAGCTCCAGCGCCCTTCTACAGCAGTTCTTC
15	-	TRBV3-1/TRBV3-2	TRBJ1-1	-	CASSVMTGGNTEAFF	TGTGCCAGCAGCGTTATGACCGGGGGGAACACTGAAGCTTTCTTT
15	-	TRBV7-3	TRBJ1-1	-	CASSLPTGLGTEAFF	TGTGCCAGCAGCTTGCCCACAGGACTAGGCACTGAAGCTTTCTTT
13	once	TRBV5-4	TRBJ1-5	-	CASSFGSNQPQHF	TGTGCCAGCAGCTTTGGCTCAAATCAGCCCCAGCATTTT
15	-	TRBV7-9	TRBJ2-2	TRBD2	CASSLPGLQTGELFF	TGTGCCAGCAGCTTACCGGGACTACAAACCGGGGAGCTGTTTTTT
15	-	TRBV21-1	TRBJ2-4	-	CASSNLQGTENIQYF	TGTGCCAGCAGCAATCTCCAGGGGACAGAAAACATTCAGTACTTC
14	-	TRBV5-1	TRBJ1-1	TRBD1	CASSSGQWNTEAFF	TGCGCCAGCAGCTCGGGACAGTGGAACACTGAAGCTTTCTTT
15	-	TRBV5-1	TRBJ1-5	TRBD1	CASSFTGATDQPQHF	TGCGCCAGCAGCTTCACAGGGGCCACGGATCAGCCCCAGCATTTT
16	few	TRBV23-1	TRBJ1-2	-	CASSQSGPDRNYGYTF	TGCGCCAGCAGTCAATCGGGCCCCGACAGAAACTATGGCTACACCTTC
15	-	TRBV7-9	TRBJ2-2	-	CASSLANSYTGELFF	TGTGCCAGCAGCTTAGCGAACTCATACACCGGGGAGCTGTTTTTT
14	-	TRBV23-1	TRBJ2-7	-	CASSRRQKPYEQYF	TGCGCCAGCAGTCGGCGGCAGAAGCCCTACGAGCAGTACTTC
15	-	TRBV18	TRBJ1-6	TRBD1	CASSPRDSLNSPLHF	TGTGCCAGCTCACCAAGGGACAGCCTCAATTCACCCCTCCACTTT
13	-	TRBV27	TRBJ1-1	-	CASSGGVQAEAFF	TGTGCCAGCAGTGGGGGGGTACAGGCTGAAGCTTTCTTT
12	once	TRBV30	TRBJ1-6	-	CAWNRENSPLHF	TGTGCCTGGAACAGGGAGAATTCACCCCTCCACTTT
15	few	TRBV2	TRBJ1-2	-	CASTLGGDANYGYTF	TGTGCCAGCACCCTAGGCGGGGATGCAAACTATGGCTACACCTTC
15	-	TRBV28	TRBJ2-2	TRBD1	CASSRTGGKAGELFF	TGTGCCAGCAGTCGGACAGGGGGCAAGGCCGGGGAGCTGTTTTTT
14	-	TRBV6-6	TRBJ1-1	TRBD1	CASSHRGLDTEAFF	TGTGCCAGCAGCCACAGGGGGCTGGACACTGAAGCTTTCTTT
16	-	TRBV7-9	TRBJ1-3	TRBD1	CASSPRQGSSGNTIYF	TGTGCCAGCAGCCCTCGACAGGGGAGCTCTGGAAACACCATATATTTT
16	-	TRBV5-4	TRBJ2-7	TRBD1	CASSLGGQGALAEQYF	TGTGCCAGCAGCTTGGGGGGACAGGGGGCGCTAGCCGAGCAGTACTTC
17	-	TRBV27	TRBJ2-3	TRBD2	CASSFVGAGRETDTQYF	TGTGCCAGCAGTTTTGTGGGAGCGGGACGGGAGACAGATACGCAGTATTTT
15	-	TRBV28	TRBJ2-3	TRBD2	CASSDGGGAPDTQYF	TGTGCCAGCAGCGACGGCGGGGGGGCCCCAGATACGCAGTATTTT
14	-	TRBV2	TRBJ1-6	-	CASSLGLINSPLHF	TGTGCCAGCAGCCTCGGACTGATTAATTCACCCCTCCACTTT
14	-	TRBV27	TRBJ2-7	TRBD2	CASSFAGGSYEQYF	TGTGCCAGCAGTTTTGCGGGGGGCTCCTACGAGCAGTACTTC